This entry lists 18 T cell receptor beta chains sequenced from one sample in a study of cytomegalovirus exposure and HLA in healthy donors. Sequenced by immunoSEQ multiplex PCR; TCRdb stores in-frame clones only, minus some. The sample contains about 95,000 clones, 75% to 90% of which appear only once. Sequenced sample: PBMCs. All receptors come from a man aged 18 to 29 in good health and CMV-seropositive.

This clone was observed once. The V gene is TRBV28, the J gene TRBJ1-2; D is unresolved. The CDR3 spans 11 residues. V lost 4 bases to trimming and J lost 3 bases, with 3 bases between them. The germline V gene has CDR1 MDHEN and CDR2 SYDVKM. CDR3 sequence reads: CASSSYYGYTF. In DNA form, the CDR3 reads TGTGCCAGCAGTTCGTACTATGGCTACACCTTC.

The chain is built from TRBV28 and TRBJ2-3, with D possibly matching TRBD2 (6 bases). Germline lookup yields CDR1 MDHEN and CDR2 SYDVKM. Deletions cut 8 bases from V and 1 base from J, with 10 bases between. This CDR3 is built from 13 residues. The DNA for the CDR3 is TGTGCCAGCCTAGGAGGGGGCACAGATACGCAGTATTTT. It yields the protein CASLGGGTDTQYF.

The chain carries TRBV21-1 and TRBJ1-5; whether TRBD1, the table's D call, matches the DNA was not checked. TRBV21-1 counts as a pseudogene. CDR3 size: 16 residues. The chain's CDR3 is CASKGDRRRSNQPQHF. The CDR3 bases are TGTGCCAGCAAAGGTGACAGGAGGAGAAGCAATCAGCCCCAGCATTTT.

This clone has just a few counts. The chain combines TRBV6-6 with TRBJ1-2; weak D call: TRBD1 (6 bases). Trimming took off 5 bases at V and 8 bases at J, with 15 bases between the two ends. This CDR3 has 13 amino acids. Germline values: CDR1 MNHNY, CDR2 SVGAGI (reference sequence). The CDR3 region is CASSTLQGVGYTF. As DNA, the CDR3 is TGTGCCAGCAGTACCCTACAGGGAGTCGGCTACACCTTC.

The genes are TRBV7-4 and TRBJ1-4; tentatively, D is TRBD1 (5 bases). Germline assignment: CDR1 SGHVT and CDR2 SQSDAQ. V lost 1 base, J lost 5 bases, and 8 bases lay in between. The CDR3 spans 14 residues. CDR3 DNA sequence: TGTGCCAGCAGCTTAGACAGGTCCAATGAAAAACTGTTTTTT. Amino acid sequence: CASSLDRSNEKLFF.

The chain is built from TRBV2 and TRBJ2-4; TRBD2 matches at 10 bases. Germline CDR1 and CDR2: SNHLY and FYNNEI. The CDR3 has 13 residues. J lost 14 bases, V lost 11 bases, and 15 bases had no gene match. This chain's CDR3 is CAASSGSPPREYF. The CDR3 DNA is TGTGCCGCGTCTAGCGGGAGCCCCCCCCGTGAGTACTTC. Supplemented by reference TRBV2 and TRBJ2-4, the full variable domain reads EPEVTQTPSHQVTQMGQEVILRCVPISNHLYFYWYRQILGQKVEFLVSFYNNEISEKSEIFDDQFSVERPDGSNFTLKIRSTKLEDSAMYFCAASSGSPPREYFGAGTRLSVL.

The chain is built from TRBV9 and TRBJ1-5, with 7 positions matching TRBD1. J lost 2 bases, V lost 0 bases, and 2 bases had no gene match. This CDR3 comprises 15 residues. The germline CDR1 and CDR2 sequences are SGDLS and YYNGEE. The CDR3 DNA reads TGTGCCAGCAGCGTAGGTACAGGGGGCAATCAGCCCCAGCATTTT. This translates into CASSVGTGGNQPQHF.

The chain joins TRBV27 to TRBJ2-3; 13 positions agree with TRBD2. The CDR3 has 19 residues. The ends lost 5 bases at V and 1 base at J; junction bases unmatched: 12. Germline V gene data show CDR1 as MNHEY and CDR2 as SMNVEV (reference sequence). The CDR3 region is CASSPHITSGRARTDTQYF. In DNA, the CDR3 is TGTGCCAGCAGTCCCCACATTACTAGCGGGAGGGCCCGCACAGATACGCAGTATTTT.

The V and J genes are TRBV7-9 and TRBJ2-7; the D is unclear. The V gene's germline CDR1 is SEHNR and CDR2 FQNEAQ (reference sequence). The CDR3 totals 13 residues. V was shortened by 2 bases and J by 2 bases, with 7 bases between the two germline ends. This CDR3 is CASSLMGPYEQYF. The DNA for the CDR3 is TGTGCCAGCAGCTTAATGGGCCCCTACGAGCAGTACTTC.

The CDR3 DNA sequence: TGTGCCAGCAGCCAGTCCGGGGGATCCTACGAGCAGTACTTC. Translating gives CASSQSGGSYEQYF. V and J are TRBV5-4 and TRBJ2-7, with D possibly matching TRBD2 (6 bases). This CDR3 is 14 amino acids long. V lost 4 bases to trimming and J lost 1 base, with 12 bases between them. CDR1 is SGHNT, CDR2 YYREEE, per germline (reference sequence).

The gene calls are TRBV30 and TRBJ2-5; 10 bases fit TRBD2. The V gene end was trimmed by 6 bases and the J gene end by 9 bases; junction bases not matched to a gene: 10. The V gene's germline CDR1 is GTSNPN and CDR2 SVGIG (reference sequence). This CDR3 comprises 13 residues. This chain's CDR3 is CACTGLAEEAQYF. DNA for the CDR3: TGTGCCTGCACCGGACTAGCGGAAGAAGCCCAGTACTTC.

The J gene is TRBJ1-1, the V gene TRBV4-1; TRBD1 might be the D (5 bases). The V end was cut by 3 bases, the J end by 3 bases, with 8 bases between. The CDR3 totals 13 residues. CDR1 and CDR2 (germline): MGHRA, YSYEKL. This CDR3 is CASSHQGYTEAFF. For the CDR3, the DNA is TGCGCCAGCAGCCACCAGGGTTACACTGAAGCTTTCTTT.

V is TRBV7-3 and J is TRBJ2-2; 9 bases fit TRBD2. The CDR3 runs to 18 residues. The trim removed 0 bases at V and 2 bases at J, leaving 7 bases unmatched. Germline-derived CDR1 and CDR2 are SGHTA and FQGTGA. The CDR3 nucleotides are TGTGCCAGCAGCTTAACCCGAATTAGCGGGAGCAACACCGGGGAGCTGTTTTTT. The encoded protein is CASSLTRISGSNTGELFF.

CDR3 sequence: CASSEGRETQYF. DNA of the CDR3: TGTGCCAGCAGTGAGGGGAGGGAGACCCAGTACTTC. V and J are TRBV6-1 and TRBJ2-5, with D perhaps TRBD2 (6 bases). Trimming pared 3 bases from V and 5 bases from J, leaving 7 bases between. CDR3 length: 12 residues. CDR1 is MNHNS and CDR2 is SASEGT in the germline V gene.

The chain joins TRBV5-1 to TRBJ2-7; D is possibly TRBD1 (6 bases). V was shortened by 0 bases and J by 2 bases, with 12 bases between the two germline ends. CDR1 and CDR2 from the germline V gene are SGHRS and YFSETQ. This CDR3 region has 15 residues. This chain's CDR3 is CASSLEGRGTYEQYF. In DNA form, the CDR3 reads TGCGCCAGCAGCTTGGAGGGCAGGGGAACCTACGAGCAGTACTTC.

The chain has TRBV19 and TRBJ1-5; tentative D call: TRBD1 (6 bases). CDR1 is LNHDA and CDR2 is SQIVND in the germline V gene (reference sequence). CDR3 length: 14 residues. Trimming removed 3 bases at V and 3 bases at J, with 9 bases between. Here the CDR3 reads CASSMRGFNQPQHF. DNA for the CDR3: TGTGCCAGTAGTATGAGGGGGTTCAATCAGCCCCAGCATTTT.

The chain is built from TRBV29-1 and TRBJ2-7, with 15 nucleotides matching TRBD2. The trim removed 6 bases at V and 4 bases at J, leaving 10 bases unmatched. Germline assignment: CDR1 SQVTM and CDR2 ANQGSEA. There are 16 residues in the CDR3. For the CDR3, the DNA is TGCAGCGTCGGGACTAGCGGGAGGTTTGGGGCATACGAGCAGTACTTC. It translates to CSVGTSGRFGAYEQYF.

The chain combines TRBV29-1 with TRBJ1-1; 7 bases fit TRBD1. This CDR3 has 14 amino acids. V gave up 1 base and J gave up 5 bases; unmatched junction bases: 7. Germline V gene sequence: CDR1 SQVTM, CDR2 ANQGSEA. CDR3 loop: CSVEGVTQGTEAFF. As DNA, the CDR3 is TGCAGCGTTGAAGGGGTGACACAGGGGACTGAAGCTTTCTTT.